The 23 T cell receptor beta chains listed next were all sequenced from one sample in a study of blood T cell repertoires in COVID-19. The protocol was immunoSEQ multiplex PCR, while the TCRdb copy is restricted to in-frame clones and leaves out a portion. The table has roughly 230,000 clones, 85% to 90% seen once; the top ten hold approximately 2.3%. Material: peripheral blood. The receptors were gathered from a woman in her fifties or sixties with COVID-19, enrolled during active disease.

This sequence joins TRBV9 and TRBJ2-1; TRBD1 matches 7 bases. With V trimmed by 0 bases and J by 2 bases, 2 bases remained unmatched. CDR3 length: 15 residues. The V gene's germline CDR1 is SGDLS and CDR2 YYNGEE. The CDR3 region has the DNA TGTGCCAGCAGCGTAGTGGGACAGCCCTACAATGAGCAGTTCTTC. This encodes CASSVVGQPYNEQFF.

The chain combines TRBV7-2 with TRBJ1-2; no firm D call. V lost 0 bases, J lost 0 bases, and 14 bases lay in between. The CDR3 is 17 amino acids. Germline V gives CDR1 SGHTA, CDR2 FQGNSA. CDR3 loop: CASSLALLEGTNYGYTF. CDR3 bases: TGTGCCAGCAGCTTAGCACTTCTGGAGGGAACTAACTATGGCTACACCTTC.

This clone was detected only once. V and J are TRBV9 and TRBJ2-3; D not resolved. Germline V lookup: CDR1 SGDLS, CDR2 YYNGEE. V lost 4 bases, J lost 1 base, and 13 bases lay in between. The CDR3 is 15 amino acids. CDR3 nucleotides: TGTGCCAGCAGCCCCATGCACACCCGCACAGATACGCAGTATTTT. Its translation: CASSPMHTRTDTQYF.

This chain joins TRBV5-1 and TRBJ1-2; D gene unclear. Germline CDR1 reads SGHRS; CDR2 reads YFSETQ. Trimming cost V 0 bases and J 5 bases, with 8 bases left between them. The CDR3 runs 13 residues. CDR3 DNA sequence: TGCGCCAGCAGCTTGGACAGTGAATATGGCTACACCTTC. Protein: CASSLDSEYGYTF.

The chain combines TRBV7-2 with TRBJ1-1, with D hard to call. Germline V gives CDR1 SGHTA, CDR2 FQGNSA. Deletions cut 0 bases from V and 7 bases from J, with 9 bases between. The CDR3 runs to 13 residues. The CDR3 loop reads CASSLALRDEAFF. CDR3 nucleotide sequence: TGTGCCAGCAGCTTAGCGCTCCGGGATGAAGCTTTCTTT.

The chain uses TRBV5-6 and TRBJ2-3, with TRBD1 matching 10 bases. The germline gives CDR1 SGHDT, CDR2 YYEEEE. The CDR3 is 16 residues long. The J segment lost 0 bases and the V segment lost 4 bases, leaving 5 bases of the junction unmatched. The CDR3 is CASSDRGQGSTDTQYF. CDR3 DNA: TGTGCCAGCAGCGATAGGGGACAGGGGAGCACAGATACGCAGTATTTT. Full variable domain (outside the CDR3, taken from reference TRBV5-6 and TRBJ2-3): DAGVTQSPTHLIKTRGQQVTLRCSPKSGHDTVSWYQQALGQGPQFIFQYYEEEERQRGNFPDRFSGHQFPNYSSELNVNALLLGDSALYLCASSDRGQGSTDTQYFGPGTRLTVL.

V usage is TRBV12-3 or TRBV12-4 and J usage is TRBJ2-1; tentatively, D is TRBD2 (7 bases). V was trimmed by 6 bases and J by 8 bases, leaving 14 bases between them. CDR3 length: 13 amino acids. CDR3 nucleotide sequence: TGTGCCAGCAGACCCGGGGGGCCCCATGAGCAGTTCTTC. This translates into CASRPGGPHEQFF.

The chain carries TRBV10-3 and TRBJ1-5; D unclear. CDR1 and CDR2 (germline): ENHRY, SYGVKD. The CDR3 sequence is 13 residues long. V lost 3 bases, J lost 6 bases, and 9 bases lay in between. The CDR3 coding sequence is TGTGCCATCAGTGATTCGGGGTCTCAGCCCCAGCATTTT. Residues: CAISDSGSQPQHF.

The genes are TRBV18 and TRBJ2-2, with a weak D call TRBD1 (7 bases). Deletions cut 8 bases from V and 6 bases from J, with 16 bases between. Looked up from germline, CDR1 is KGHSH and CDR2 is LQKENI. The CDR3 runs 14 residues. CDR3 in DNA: TGTGCCAGCGCGGGACAGAGGTCGCCCGGGGAGCTGTTTTTT. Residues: CASAGQRSPGELFF. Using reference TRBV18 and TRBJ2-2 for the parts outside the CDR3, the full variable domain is NAGVMQNPRHLVRRRGQEARLRCSPMKGHSHVYWYRQLPEEGLKFMVYLQKENIIDESGMPKERFSAEFPKEGPSILRIQQVVRGDSAAYFCASAGQRSPGELFFGEGSRLTVL.

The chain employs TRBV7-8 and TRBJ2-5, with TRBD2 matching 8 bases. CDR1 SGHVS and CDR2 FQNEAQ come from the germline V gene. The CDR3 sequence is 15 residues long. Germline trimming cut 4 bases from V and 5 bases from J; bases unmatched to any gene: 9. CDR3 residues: CASSSPGGVVETQYF. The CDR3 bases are TGTGCCAGCAGCTCCCCGGGAGGGGTGGTGGAGACCCAGTACTTC. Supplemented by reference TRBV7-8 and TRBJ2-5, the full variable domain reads GAGVSQSPRYKVAKRGQDVALRCDPISGHVSLFWYQQALGQGPEFLTYFQNEAQLDKSGLPSDRFFAERPEGSVSTLKIQRTQQEDSAVYLCASSSPGGVVETQYFGPGTRLLVL.

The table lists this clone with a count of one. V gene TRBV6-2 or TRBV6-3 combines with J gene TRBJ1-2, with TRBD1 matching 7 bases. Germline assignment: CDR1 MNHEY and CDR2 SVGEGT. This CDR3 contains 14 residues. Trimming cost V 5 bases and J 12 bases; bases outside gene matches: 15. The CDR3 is CASSQPGVQGVDTF. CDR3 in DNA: TGTGCCAGCAGTCAACCAGGGGTCCAGGGGGTTGACACCTTC.

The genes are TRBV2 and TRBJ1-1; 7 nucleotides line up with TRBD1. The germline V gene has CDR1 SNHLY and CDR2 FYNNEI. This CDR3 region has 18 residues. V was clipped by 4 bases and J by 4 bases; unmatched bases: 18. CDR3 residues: CASSAALSMTGRGTEAFF. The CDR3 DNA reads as TGTGCCAGCAGTGCCGCACTATCAATGACAGGGAGAGGCACTGAAGCTTTCTTT.

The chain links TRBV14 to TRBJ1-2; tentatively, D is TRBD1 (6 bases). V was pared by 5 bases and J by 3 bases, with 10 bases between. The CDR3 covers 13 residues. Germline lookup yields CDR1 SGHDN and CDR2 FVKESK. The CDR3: CASSDTGHYGYTF. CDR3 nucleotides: TGTGCCAGCAGCGACACAGGGCACTATGGCTACACCTTC.

The chain's CDR3 is CASSFLTPGQGNTGELFF. Written as DNA, the CDR3 is TGCGCCAGCAGCTTTTTAACACCGGGACAGGGTAACACCGGGGAGCTGTTTTTT. This chain connects TRBV5-1 to TRBJ2-2; 9 bases line up with TRBD1. The CDR3 runs to 18 residues. CDR1 and CDR2 (germline): SGHRS, YFSETQ. V lost 2 bases, J lost 2 bases, and 10 bases stayed unmatched.

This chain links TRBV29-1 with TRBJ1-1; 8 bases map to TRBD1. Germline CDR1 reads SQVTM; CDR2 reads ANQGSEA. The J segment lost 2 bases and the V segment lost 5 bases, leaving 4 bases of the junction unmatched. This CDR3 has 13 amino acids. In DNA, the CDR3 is TGCAGCGTTCAGGGGGCAGTAAACACTGAAGCTTTCTTT. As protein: CSVQGAVNTEAFF.

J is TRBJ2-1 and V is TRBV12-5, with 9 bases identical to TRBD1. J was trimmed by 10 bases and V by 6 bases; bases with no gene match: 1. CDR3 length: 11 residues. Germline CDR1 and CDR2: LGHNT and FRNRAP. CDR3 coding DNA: TGTGCTAGTGGAGGGACAGGGGAGCAGTTCTTC. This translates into CASGGTGEQFF.

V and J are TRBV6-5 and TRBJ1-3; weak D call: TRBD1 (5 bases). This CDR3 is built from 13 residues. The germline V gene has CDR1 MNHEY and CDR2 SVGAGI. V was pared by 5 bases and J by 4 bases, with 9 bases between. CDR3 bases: TGTGCCAGCAGTAGGGGTTGGGGAAACACCATATATTTT. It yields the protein CASSRGWGNTIYF.

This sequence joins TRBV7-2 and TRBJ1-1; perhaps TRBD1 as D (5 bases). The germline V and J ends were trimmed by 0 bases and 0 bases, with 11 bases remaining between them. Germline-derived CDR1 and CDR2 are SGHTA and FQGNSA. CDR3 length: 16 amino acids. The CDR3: CASSLAPTAMNTEAFF. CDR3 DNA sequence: TGTGCCAGCAGCTTAGCGCCGACAGCTATGAACACTGAAGCTTTCTTT. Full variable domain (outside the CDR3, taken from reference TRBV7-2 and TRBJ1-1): GAGVSQSPSNKVTEKGKDVELRCDPISGHTALYWYRQSLGQGLEFLIYFQGNSAPDKSGLPSDRFSAERTGGSVSTLTIQRTQQEDSAVYLCASSLAPTAMNTEAFFGQGTRLTVV.

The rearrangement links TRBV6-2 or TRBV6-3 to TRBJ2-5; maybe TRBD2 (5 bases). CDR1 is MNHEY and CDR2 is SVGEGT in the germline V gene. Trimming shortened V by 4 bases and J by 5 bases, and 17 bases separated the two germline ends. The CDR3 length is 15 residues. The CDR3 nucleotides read TGTGCCAGCAGTTCGGCTCGGGGTCGGATCGAGACCCAGTACTTC. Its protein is CASSSARGRIETQYF.

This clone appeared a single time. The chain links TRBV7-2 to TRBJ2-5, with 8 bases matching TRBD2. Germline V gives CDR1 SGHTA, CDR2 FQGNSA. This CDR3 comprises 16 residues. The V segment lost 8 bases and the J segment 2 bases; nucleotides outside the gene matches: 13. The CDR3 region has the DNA TGTGCCAGCCGGACAAATTTAGCGGGGCCACAAGAGACCCAGTACTTC. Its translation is CASRTNLAGPQETQYF.

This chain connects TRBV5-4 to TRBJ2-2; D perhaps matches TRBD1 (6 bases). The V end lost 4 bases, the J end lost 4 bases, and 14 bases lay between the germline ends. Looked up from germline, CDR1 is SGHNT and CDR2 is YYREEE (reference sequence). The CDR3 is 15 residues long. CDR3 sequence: CASSRDRMVTGELFF. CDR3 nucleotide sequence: TGTGCCAGCAGCAGAGACAGGATGGTCACCGGGGAGCTGTTTTTT. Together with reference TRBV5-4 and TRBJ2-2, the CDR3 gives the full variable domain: ETGVTQSPTHLIKTRGQQVTLRCSSQSGHNTVSWYQQALGQGPQFIFQYYREEENGRGNFPPRFSGLQFPNYSSELNVNALELDDSALYLCASSRDRMVTGELFFGEGSRLTVL.

CDR3 DNA: TGTGCCAGCAGCTCAACTACCTACGAGCAGTACTTC. Translation gives CASSSTTYEQYF. This chain uses TRBV5-6 with TRBJ2-7; D is undetermined. V dropped 3 bases and J dropped 2 bases, with 6 bases sitting between them. Germline V CDR1 and CDR2: SGHDT, YYEEEE. The CDR3 consists of 12 residues.

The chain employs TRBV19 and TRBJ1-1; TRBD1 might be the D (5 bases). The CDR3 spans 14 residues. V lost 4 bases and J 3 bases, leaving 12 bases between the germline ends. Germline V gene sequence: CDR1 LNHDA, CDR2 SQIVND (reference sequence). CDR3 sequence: CASSNMGGYTEAFF. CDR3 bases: TGTGCCAGTAGTAATATGGGGGGGTACACTGAAGCTTTCTTT.